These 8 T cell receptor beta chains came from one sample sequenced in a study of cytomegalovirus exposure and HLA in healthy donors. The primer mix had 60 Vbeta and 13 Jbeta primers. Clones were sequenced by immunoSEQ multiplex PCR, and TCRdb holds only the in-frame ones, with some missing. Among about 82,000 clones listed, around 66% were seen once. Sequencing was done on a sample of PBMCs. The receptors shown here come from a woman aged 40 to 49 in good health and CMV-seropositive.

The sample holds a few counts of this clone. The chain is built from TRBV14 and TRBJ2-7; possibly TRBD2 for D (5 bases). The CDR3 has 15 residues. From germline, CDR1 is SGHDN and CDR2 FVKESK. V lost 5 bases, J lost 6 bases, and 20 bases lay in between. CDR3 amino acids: CASSNLDPYEGEQYF. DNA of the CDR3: TGTGCCAGCAGCAACCTCGACCCCTACGAGGGCGAGCAGTACTTC.

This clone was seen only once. DNA of the CDR3: TGTGCCAGCAGCCTGACTATTCAGCCCCAGCATTTT. It codes for CASSLTIQPQHF. The chain joins TRBV7-2 to TRBJ1-5; D gene ambiguous. In germline, CDR1 is SGHTA, CDR2 FQGNSA. V shed 5 bases and J shed 6 bases, with 8 bases lying between them. The CDR3 contains 12 residues.

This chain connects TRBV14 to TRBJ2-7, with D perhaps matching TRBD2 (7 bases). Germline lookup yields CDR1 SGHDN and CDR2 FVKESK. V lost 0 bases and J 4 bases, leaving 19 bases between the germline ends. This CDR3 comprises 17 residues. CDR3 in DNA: TGTGCCAGCAGCCAAGATTGGGGGGGCCTCTCGTATTACGAGCAGTACTTC. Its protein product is CASSQDWGGLSYYEQYF.

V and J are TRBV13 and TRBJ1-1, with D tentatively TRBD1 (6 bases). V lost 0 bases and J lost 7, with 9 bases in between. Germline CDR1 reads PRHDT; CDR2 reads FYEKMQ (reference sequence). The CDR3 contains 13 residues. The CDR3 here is CASSLGRGNEAFF. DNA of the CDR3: TGTGCCAGCAGCTTAGGCAGGGGCAATGAAGCTTTCTTT.

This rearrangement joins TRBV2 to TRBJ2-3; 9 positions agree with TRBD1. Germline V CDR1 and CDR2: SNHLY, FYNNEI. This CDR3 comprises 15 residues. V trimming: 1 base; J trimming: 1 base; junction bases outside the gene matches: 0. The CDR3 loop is CASSEGDRGTDTQYF. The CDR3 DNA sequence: TGTGCCAGCAGTGAAGGGGACAGGGGCACAGATACGCAGTATTTT.

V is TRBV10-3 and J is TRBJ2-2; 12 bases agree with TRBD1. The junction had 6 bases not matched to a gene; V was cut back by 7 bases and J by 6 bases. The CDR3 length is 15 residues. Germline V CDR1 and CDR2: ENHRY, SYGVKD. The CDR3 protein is CAITTGTGGSGELFF. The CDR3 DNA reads TGTGCCATCACCACCGGGACAGGGGGCTCCGGGGAGCTGTTTTTT.

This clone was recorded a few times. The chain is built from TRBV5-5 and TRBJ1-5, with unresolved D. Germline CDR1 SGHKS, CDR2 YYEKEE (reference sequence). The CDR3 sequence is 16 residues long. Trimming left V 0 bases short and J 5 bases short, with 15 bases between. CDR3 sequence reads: CASSLGVGVRYQPQHF. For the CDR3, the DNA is TGTGCCAGCAGCTTGGGTGTCGGGGTTAGGTATCAGCCCCAGCATTTT.

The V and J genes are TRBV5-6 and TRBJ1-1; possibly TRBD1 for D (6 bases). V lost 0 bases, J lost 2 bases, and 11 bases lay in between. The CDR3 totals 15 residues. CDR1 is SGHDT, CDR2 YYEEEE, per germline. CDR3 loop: CASSLVGGVNTEAFF. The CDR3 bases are TGTGCCAGCAGCTTGGTAGGGGGGGTTAACACTGAAGCTTTCTTT.